A single sample is the source of the 32 T cell receptor beta chains below, sequenced in a study of blood T cells in healthy people across ages. Primers used in a second PCR of roughly 7 to 12 cycles were a sample-barcoded 5' primer and a J-beta primer mix. TCRdb analysed the 5' RACE reads with MiXCR anew, one entry per CDR3 protein. Here the sample spans about 720,000 distinct CDR3 sequences, 22% being singletons. The sequenced sample was blood. The receptor source for this set is a man between 70 and 80 years old in good health.

The J gene is TRBJ2-1, the V gene TRBV20-1, with D perhaps matching TRBD2 (5 bases). In germline, CDR1 is DFQATT, CDR2 SNEGSKA (reference sequence). V dropped 5 bases and J dropped 9 bases, with 14 bases sitting between them. The CDR3 spans 12 residues. This CDR3 is CSAVSGWAEQFF. In DNA form, the CDR3 reads TGCAGTGCTGTCTCGGGGTGGGCTGAGCAGTTCTTC.

This chain connects TRBV11-3 to TRBJ2-2, with D unresolved. V lost 2 bases, J lost 6 bases, and 10 bases lay in between. Germline-derived CDR1 and CDR2 are SGHNT and YENEEA. This CDR3 is 14 amino acids long. CDR3 nucleotide sequence: TGTGCCAGCAGCTTAAACGCGGTGGCCGGGGAGCTGTTTTTT. Translation gives CASSLNAVAGELFF.

Regarding this clonotype: One end of the junction varies from germline; a read error may be responsible. The rearrangement uses TRBV12-5 and TRBJ2-1; maybe TRBD1 (6 bases). Germline CDR1 LGHNT, CDR2 FRNRAP. The CDR3 contains 15 residues. The CDR3 here is CASGLGSGVGNEQFF. The CDR3 nucleotides read TGTGCTAGTGGCTTGGGTTCAGGGGTGGGCAATGAGCAGTTCTTC.

The chain employs TRBV5-1 and TRBJ2-1; 7 nucleotides align to TRBD2. Per germline, CDR1 SGHRS and CDR2 YFSETQ. After removal of 2 bases from V and 10 bases from J, the junction contained 6 bases not matched to a gene. The CDR3 consists of 13 residues. The CDR3 sequence: CASSFGTTREQFF. CDR3 DNA: TGCGCCAGCAGCTTCGGGACTACGAGGGAGCAGTTCTTC.

This clonotype was seen a handful of times. V gene TRBV29-1 combines with J gene TRBJ2-5; a possible D gene is TRBD2 (6 bases). CDR3 length: 12 residues. Trimming stripped 7 bases from V and 4 bases from J, with 13 bases between. Germline V gives CDR1 SQVTM, CDR2 ANQGSEA. In DNA, the CDR3 is TGCAGCGCCGGTCGAGCGGGAGAGACCCAGTACTTC. Its protein product is CSAGRAGETQYF.

Ten or more counts support this clonotype. The chain carries TRBV5-8 and TRBJ2-1, with D unclear. The germline gives CDR1 SGHTS, CDR2 YDEGEE. This CDR3 contains 19 residues. V lost 0 bases and J lost 0, with 19 bases in between. The CDR3 region has the DNA TGTGCCAGCAGCTTGGCGGGCTTCCTAGGAGTGGTCTCCTACAATGAGCAGTTCTTC. It specifies CASSLAGFLGVVSYNEQFF.

This clonotype turned up a few times. The chain has TRBV28 and TRBJ1-6; D possibly corresponds to TRBD1 (5 bases). Per germline, CDR1 MDHEN and CDR2 SYDVKM. Trimming cost V 4 bases and J 9 bases, with 7 bases left between them. The CDR3 extends over 12 amino acids. The CDR3 here is CASSSGISPLHF. As DNA, the CDR3 is TGTGCCAGCAGTTCAGGGATTTCACCCCTCCACTTT. Full variable domain (rest looked up from reference TRBV28 and TRBJ1-6): DVKVTQSSRYLVKRTGEKVFLECVQDMDHENMFWYRQDPGLGLRLIYFSYDVKMKEKGDIPEGYSVSREKKERFSLILESASTNQTSMYLCASSSGISPLHFGNGTRLTVT.

This clonotype has only a few counts. The chain uses TRBV25-1 and TRBJ2-5; TRBD1 aligns across 8 bases. The CDR3 is 15 residues long. Germline CDR1 and CDR2: MGHDK and SYGVNS. V shed 2 bases, J shed 4 bases, and the junction held 6 bases outside the gene matches. The CDR3: CASSERQGIRETQYF. The CDR3 nucleotides are TGTGCCAGCAGTGAAAGACAGGGGATACGAGAGACCCAGTACTTC.

The V and J genes are TRBV2 and TRBJ1-1; D not resolved. Germline CDR1 SNHLY, CDR2 FYNNEI. The CDR3 has 14 residues. V was shortened by 3 bases and J by 4 bases, with 12 bases between the two germline ends. CDR3 protein: CASSDPSTGTEAFF. CDR3 coding DNA: TGTGCCAGCAGTGATCCCTCCACGGGCACTGAAGCTTTCTTT. Drawing the rest from reference TRBV2 and TRBJ1-1, the complete variable domain is EPEVTQTPSHQVTQMGQEVILRCVPISNHLYFYWYRQILGQKVEFLVSFYNNEISEKSEIFDDQFSVERPDGSNFTLKIRSTKLEDSAMYFCASSDPSTGTEAFFGQGTRLTVV.

This clonotype was seen a handful of times. The chain uses TRBV12-3 or TRBV12-4 and TRBJ1-6; a weak D match, TRBD1 (6 bases). Trimming cost V 4 bases and J 12 bases, with 13 bases left between them. The CDR3 is made up of 13 amino acids. The CDR3 sequence: CASSWGGRGPLHF. In DNA form, the CDR3 reads TGTGCCAGCAGTTGGGGGGGGCGGGGACCCCTCCACTTT.

As to this clonotype: The missing conserved phenylalanine or tryptophan at the end of this CDR3 makes a read error likely. The chain couples TRBV29-1 to TRBJ2-3; D not resolved. Germline loops: CDR1 SQVTM, CDR2 ANQGSEA. This CDR3 comprises 14 residues. The V end was cut by 3 bases, the J end by 4 bases, with 14 bases between. CDR3 sequence (DNA): TGCAGCGTTGAGTTCGGATTGTTTCCAGATACGCAGTATCTT. Amino acids: CSVEFGLFPDTQYL.

This sequence joins TRBV11-2 and TRBJ2-5; D call uncertain. Near its end, the DNA agrees better with TRBJ2-7, so the J call may be wrong. This CDR3 contains 14 residues. Germline values: CDR1 SGHAT, CDR2 FQNNGV. CDR3 coding DNA: TGTGCCAGCAGCGCCACTACAGCCTCCTACGAGCAGTACTTC. Residues: CASSATTASYEQYF.

The rearrangement links TRBV3-1 to TRBJ1-1, with TRBD1 identical over 7 bases. Germline V CDR1 and CDR2: LGHDT, YNNKEL (reference sequence). Unmatched junction bases numbered 8, after V lost 3 bases and J lost 10 bases. This CDR3 has 13 residues. The CDR3 region has the DNA TGTGCCAGCAGCCACCTCGACAGGGAGTCAGCTTTCTTT. This sequence encodes CASSHLDRESAFF. The full variable domain, completed using reference TRBV3-1 and TRBJ1-1, is DTAVSQTPKYLVTQMGNDKSIKCEQNLGHDTMYWYKQDSKKFLKIMFSYNNKELIINETVPNRFSPKSPDKAHLNLHINSLELGDSAVYFCASSHLDRESAFFGQGTRLTVV.

This clonotype has just a few counts. This chain connects TRBV2 to TRBJ1-2; no firm D call. The CDR3 length is 13 residues. In germline, CDR1 is SNHLY, CDR2 FYNNEI. The germline V and J ends were trimmed by 3 bases and 5 bases, with 10 bases remaining between them. This CDR3 is CASSDRLVYGYTF. In nucleotides, the CDR3 is TGTGCCAGCAGTGACAGGCTAGTATATGGCTACACCTTC.

Only a few counts were recorded for this clonotype. The chain is built from TRBV6-6 and TRBJ1-4; weak D call: TRBD1 (5 bases). The germline gives CDR1 MNHNY, CDR2 SVGAGI (reference sequence). Trimming stripped 3 bases from V and 6 bases from J, with 8 bases between. The CDR3 length is 13 residues. CDR3 DNA: TGTGCCAGCAGTTATCCGGGGGATGAAAAACTGTTTTTT. This translates into CASSYPGDEKLFF.

To note about this clonotype: Sequence at one end of the junction differs from germline and may be a read error. The J gene is TRBJ2-5, the V gene TRBV5-1; D remains unclear. From germline, CDR1 is SGHRS and CDR2 YFSETQ. CDR3 size: 14 residues. In DNA form, the CDR3 reads TGCGCCGGCAGCTCCGGACGGGTCCAAGAGACCCAGTACTTC. It yields the protein CAGSSGRVQETQYF.

The chain joins TRBV27 to TRBJ2-7, with D maybe TRBD2 (7 bases). Germline CDR1 and CDR2: MNHEY and SMNVEV (reference sequence). Between the trimmed V and J ends, which lost 7 bases and 3 bases, there was a span of 25 bases. The CDR3 spans 17 residues. In nucleotides, the CDR3 is TGTGCCAGCAAGGGGCTCCGGGGGGACAAAAGACTCTACGAGCAGTACTTC. It codes for CASKGLRGDKRLYEQYF.

Of note for this clonotype: One junction end disagrees with the germline gene, perhaps due to a read error. The chain combines TRBV24-1 with TRBJ1-2; 9 positions agree with TRBD1. The germline CDR1 and CDR2 sequences are KGHDR and SFDVKD. The CDR3 has 14 residues. The CDR3 sequence: CATSDGGTGNGCTF. The CDR3 region has the DNA TGTGCCACCAGTGACGGAGGGACAGGGAATGGCTGCACCTTC.

V and J are TRBV10-2 and TRBJ2-5, with D possibly being TRBD1 (6 bases). The CDR3 has 13 amino acids. Trimming removed 4 bases at V and 2 bases at J, with 8 bases between. The V gene's germline CDR1 is WSHSY and CDR2 SAAADI. This CDR3 is CASSATGQETQYF. In DNA, the CDR3 is TGCGCCAGCAGTGCAACAGGGCAAGAGACCCAGTACTTC.

This chain uses TRBV7-8 with TRBJ2-7, with D possibly being TRBD1 (6 bases). V lost 4 bases and J 0 bases, leaving 10 bases between the germline ends. The germline V gene encodes CDR1 SGHVS and CDR2 FQNEAQ. The CDR3 totals 14 residues. The CDR3, as DNA: TGTGCCAGCAGCTCTACGGACAGCTCCTACGAGCAGTACTTC. Translating gives CASSSTDSSYEQYF.

This clonotype was seen a few times. V usage is TRBV20-1 and J usage is TRBJ2-7; 12 bases map to TRBD2. The CDR3 runs 14 residues. Trimming removed 4 bases from V and 7 bases from J; junction bases left unmatched: 8. In germline, CDR1 is DFQATT, CDR2 SNEGSKA (reference sequence). CDR3 nucleotides: TGCAGTGCTACACTAGCGGGAGGAGTTGGAGAGCAGTACTTC. Amino acids: CSATLAGGVGEQYF.

This clonotype was counted between two and nine times. The CDR3 reads CASRGTGFYEQYF. CDR3 in DNA: TGTGCCAGCCGAGGGACAGGGTTCTACGAGCAGTACTTC. V usage is TRBV28 and J usage is TRBJ2-7; 9 positions agree with TRBD1. CDR1 and CDR2 (germline): MDHEN, SYDVKM. The CDR3 covers 13 residues. The ends lost 8 bases at V and 3 bases at J; junction bases unmatched: 5.

The chain has TRBV7-2 and TRBJ2-4, with D maybe TRBD2 (6 bases). Germline lookup yields CDR1 SGHTA and CDR2 FQGNSA. The CDR3 loop spans 14 amino acids. The germline V and J ends were trimmed by 6 bases and 5 bases, with 14 bases remaining between them. The DNA of the CDR3 is TGTGCCAGCAGTTACGACAGCGGGCAAAACATTCAGTACTTC. This translates into CASSYDSGQNIQYF.

This clonotype came up a few times. The chain employs TRBV2 and TRBJ2-2; D call uncertain. This CDR3 spans 13 amino acids. With 4 bases removed from V and 3 bases from J, the gap between germline ends came to 6 bases. Germline CDR1 is SNHLY and CDR2 is FYNNEI. In DNA, the CDR3 is TGTGCCAGCAGTGTGGCAGACACCGGGGAGCTGTTTTTT. It translates to CASSVADTGELFF.

The V call is TRBV20-1, the J call TRBJ2-2, with 14 bases fitting TRBD2. Per germline, CDR1 DFQATT and CDR2 SNEGSKA (reference sequence). The CDR3 has 20 residues. V was clipped by 3 bases and J by 0 bases; unmatched bases: 12. CDR3 coding DNA: TGCAGTGCTAGTAGCGGGTCCCCGGGACTAGCGGGAGCGAACACCGGGGAGCTGTTTTTT. As protein: CSASSGSPGLAGANTGELFF.

The V gene is TRBV5-1, the J gene TRBJ2-2; D gene unclear. CDR3 length: 16 residues. V was trimmed by 0 bases and J by 4 bases, leaving 13 bases between them. Germline values: CDR1 SGHRS, CDR2 YFSETQ. This chain's CDR3 is CASSLVGPPVTGELFF. In DNA form, the CDR3 reads TGCGCCAGCAGCTTGGTTGGACCACCGGTCACCGGGGAGCTGTTTTTT.

This clonotype has a handful of counts. The chain combines TRBV18 with TRBJ2-3; 13 bases fit TRBD2. Germline CDR1 KGHSH, CDR2 LQKENI. J was trimmed by 0 bases and V by 3 bases; bases with no gene match: 6. The CDR3 runs 18 residues. In DNA form, the CDR3 reads TGTGCCAGCTCACCGCTCGGGACTAGCGGGACAAGCACAGATACGCAGTATTTT. This translates into CASSPLGTSGTSTDTQYF.

The chain carries TRBV6-2 or TRBV6-3 and TRBJ2-7; D not certain. The V gene lost 4 bases and the J gene lost 3 bases, with 13 bases spanning the gap. This CDR3 is 14 amino acids long. Germline V CDR1 and CDR2: MNHEY, SVGEGT. DNA of the CDR3: TGTGCCAGCAGTTCACCCAGGATAATCTACGAGCAGTACGTC. The encoded protein is CASSSPRIIYEQYV.

The CDR3 reads CASSSTGQQGGYTF. CDR3 DNA sequence: TGTGCCAGCAGTTCAACCGGACAGCAAGGTGGCTACACCTTC. The chain uses TRBV12-3 or TRBV12-4 and TRBJ1-2; tentatively, D is TRBD1 (6 bases). Deletions cut 4 bases from V and 7 bases from J, with 16 bases between. The CDR3 sequence is 14 residues long.

This clonotype was recorded many times. The chain combines TRBV4-1 with TRBJ2-7; TRBD1 agrees at 7 bases. The V gene's germline CDR1 is MGHRA and CDR2 YSYEKL. With V trimmed by 5 bases and J by 6 bases, 7 bases remained unmatched. This CDR3 has 13 amino acids. The CDR3 spells CASSTGTVVEQYF. DNA of the CDR3: TGCGCCAGCAGCACCGGGACAGTGGTCGAGCAGTACTTC.

This clonotype was seen repeatedly, ten times or more. The chain couples TRBV12-3 or TRBV12-4 to TRBJ2-5; D possibly corresponds to TRBD2 (6 bases). V lost 1 base to trimming and J lost 2 bases, with 14 bases between them. This CDR3 region has 16 residues. CDR3 in amino acids: CASSLGGVAEQETQYF. As DNA, the CDR3 is TGTGCCAGCAGTTTAGGTGGAGTAGCGGAACAAGAGACCCAGTACTTC.

The chain couples TRBV5-8 to TRBJ2-1; D may be TRBD2 (6 bases). There are 15 residues in the CDR3. Germline CDR1 SGHTS, CDR2 YDEGEE. Deletions cut 0 bases from V and 7 bases from J, with 14 bases between. The CDR3 reads CASSLAGAILNEQFF. CDR3 in DNA: TGTGCCAGCAGCTTGGCGGGAGCGATTTTAAATGAGCAGTTCTTC. Full variable domain (missing parts from reference TRBV5-8 and TRBJ2-1): EAGVTQSPTHLIKTRGQQATLRCSPISGHTSVYWYQQALGLGLQFLLWYDEGEERNRGNFPPRFSGRQFPNYSSELNVNALELEDSALYLCASSLAGAILNEQFFGPGTRLTVL.